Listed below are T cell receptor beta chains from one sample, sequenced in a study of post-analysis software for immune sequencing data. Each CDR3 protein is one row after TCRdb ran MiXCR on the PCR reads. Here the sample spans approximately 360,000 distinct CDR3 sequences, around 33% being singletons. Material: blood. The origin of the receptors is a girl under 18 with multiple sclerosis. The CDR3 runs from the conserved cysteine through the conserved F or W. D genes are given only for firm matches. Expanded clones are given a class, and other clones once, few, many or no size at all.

TGTGCCAGCAGCCCCAGGACGCTCACCTACGAGCAGTACTTC	CASSPRTLTYEQYF	.	few	TRBV7-9	TRBJ2-7
TGTGCCAGCAGGACCGGGACAGGGGCCATGGGCACTGAAGCTTTCTTT	CASRTGTGAMGTEAFF	TRBD1	.	TRBV6-6	TRBJ1-1
TGTGCCAGCAGTTTAGGCGGGAACACTAAAGCTTTCTTT	CASSLGGNTKAFF	.	.	TRBV12-3/TRBV12-4	TRBJ1-1
TGTGCCAGCAGTTATCTTTTGGCCCAGTACTTC	CASSYLLAQYF	.	few	TRBV6-5	TRBJ2-5
TGTGCCAGCAGACCGACTAGCGGGGGCGACTACGAGCAGTACTTC	CASRPTSGGDYEQYF	TRBD2	few	TRBV28	TRBJ2-7
TGCGCCAGCAGCTTGTATGGGTGGCCAGGAGCAACTAATGAAAAACTGTTTTTT	CASSLYGWPGATNEKLFF	.	.	TRBV5-1	TRBJ1-4
TGCAGTGCCGTACAGGGGAGAGATCAGCCCCAGCATTTT	CSAVQGRDQPQHF	TRBD1	few	TRBV20-1	TRBJ1-5
TGTGCCAGCAGCCTGCGAGGAGGGATGAGCTATGGCTACACCTTC	CASSLRGGMSYGYTF	.	few	TRBV12-3/TRBV12-4	TRBJ1-2
TGTGCCATCAGGCGGGCGGGACAAGGATCCTACGAGCAGTACTTC	CAIRRAGQGSYEQYF	.	.	TRBV10-3	TRBJ2-7
TGTGCCAGCAGTTTCCGTCGTGAGGCGGGATACGGCACAGATACGCAGTATTTT	CASSFRREAGYGTDTQYF	.	few	TRBV6-2/TRBV6-3	TRBJ2-3
TGTGCCAGCAGCTATAGGACTAGTTGGAATGAGCAGTTCTTC	CASSYRTSWNEQFF	TRBD2	.	TRBV7-9	TRBJ2-1
TGCAGTGCTCGGGGGACCGTCACCTACGAGCAGTACTTC	CSARGTVTYEQYF	.	many	TRBV20-1	TRBJ2-7
TGCGCCAGCAGCTTAGCCCCCCCCTCTATGAACACTGAAGCTTTCTTT	CASSLAPPSMNTEAFF	.	.	TRBV5-1	TRBJ1-1
TGTGCCAGCAGCACCGACAGAGATAATGAAAAACTGTTTTTT	CASSTDRDNEKLFF	.	.	TRBV13	TRBJ1-4
TGCGCCAGCAGCCAAGGAATAGTTACGTACCAAGAGACCCAGTACTTC	CASSQGIVTYQETQYF	.	.	TRBV4-1	TRBJ2-5
TGCAGTGCGGCGGCGGGCAGCCTACACCCAGGCTACACCTTC	CSAAAGSLHPGYTF	.	.	TRBV20-1	TRBJ1-2
TGCGCCAGCAGCGGTTCGGGCGTGTCCACCCGACGGGAGCAGTACTTC	CASSGSGVSTRREQYF	.	few	TRBV5-1	TRBJ2-7
TGTGCCAGCAGCTTAAGCCAGCGGGGGGTGACCCAGTACTTC	CASSLSQRGVTQYF	TRBD2	.	TRBV7-6	TRBJ2-5
TGTGCCAGTAGTATAAGACCCGACACCGGGGAGCTGTTTTTT	CASSIRPDTGELFF	.	.	TRBV19	TRBJ2-2
TGCGCCAGCAGCTTGGTTGGACGCGAGCAGTACTTC	CASSLVGREQYF	.	.	TRBV5-1	TRBJ2-7
TGTGCCAGCAGCTTAATGGTACGGACAGAGGGCCAAGAGACCCAGTACTTC	CASSLMVRTEGQETQYF	.	once	TRBV7-9	TRBJ2-5
TGCAGTGCTAGAGTCGCCAGATACCAAGAGACCCAGTACTTC	CSARVARYQETQYF	.	few	TRBV20-1	TRBJ2-5
TGTGCCAGCAGCCTCGGGACTAGCGGGACAATAGAGACCCAGTACTTC	CASSLGTSGTIETQYF	TRBD2	.	TRBV6-5	TRBJ2-5
TGTGCCAGCAGAGCTCAAAACCAAGAGACCCAGTACTTC	CASRAQNQETQYF	.	.	TRBV12-3/TRBV12-4	TRBJ2-5
TGTGCCTGCAGCACGGGACAGCTTAATCAGCCCCAGCATTTT	CACSTGQLNQPQHF	TRBD1	.	TRBV7-2	TRBJ1-5
TGTGCCACCAGTACACAGGGACGAGGCAAAAACATTCAGTACTTC	CATSTQGRGKNIQYF	.	.	TRBV15	TRBJ2-4
TGTGCCAGCAGCTTGGAAAAGTGGGGGGGTGAAGAGACCCAGTACTTC	CASSLEKWGGEETQYF	TRBD2	.	TRBV5-6	TRBJ2-5
TGTGCCAGCAGTTACTCGAGGGGACAGGGGATCTACGAGCAGTACTTC	CASSYSRGQGIYEQYF	TRBD1	.	TRBV6-5	TRBJ2-7
TGCAGCGTTCTAAAGGTAACAGACAATGAGCAGTTCTTC	CSVLKVTDNEQFF	.	many	TRBV29-1	TRBJ2-1
TGTGCCAGCAGCTCGGGACTGATCAATCAGCCCCAGCATTTT	CASSSGLINQPQHF	.	.	TRBV5-6	TRBJ1-5
TGTGCCAGCAGTTTATTACTAGCGGGGGGGCCGAGTGAGCAGTTCTTC	CASSLLLAGGPSEQFF	TRBD2	.	TRBV27	TRBJ2-1
TGTGCCAGCAGCTCTCAGCGGAGGGGCCTAAATGAGCAGTTCTTC	CASSSQRRGLNEQFF	.	.	TRBV7-9	TRBJ2-1
TGTGCCAGCTCACCGACAGGTCCCAACAACCAAGAGACCCAGTACTTC	CASSPTGPNNQETQYF	.	few	TRBV18	TRBJ2-5
TGTGCCAGCAGCTTGTTCCAAGAGACCCAGTACTTC	CASSLFQETQYF	.	few	TRBV7-8	TRBJ2-5
TGTGCCAGCAGCTCCCCGGGAGGCTACACCTTC	CASSSPGGYTF	.	.	TRBV7-2	TRBJ1-2
TGTGCCAGCAGCCCACTAGCGAGGGGCCCTGAGCAGTTCTTC	CASSPLARGPEQFF	TRBD2	.	TRBV7-2	TRBJ2-1
TGCGCCAGCAGCCAACTGGGCAGGGTGAACACTGAAGCTTTCTTT	CASSQLGRVNTEAFF	.	few	TRBV4-1	TRBJ1-1
TGTGCCAGCAGTCCCAACAGGGGGCTTAGGAACATTCAGTACTTC	CASSPNRGLRNIQYF	TRBD1	.	TRBV12-3/TRBV12-4	TRBJ2-4
TGTGCCACCAGTGCCCCAGGGGCTAATCAGCCCCAGCATTTT	CATSAPGANQPQHF	.	.	TRBV24-1	TRBJ1-5
TGCAGCGTTGAAGCCCAGCAGGGGGTACGGGAGCAGTTCTTC	CSVEAQQGVREQFF	TRBD1	few	TRBV29-1	TRBJ2-1
TGCGCCAGCAGCTTGGAGACAGTCCCCCCCTACGAGCAGTACTTC	CASSLETVPPYEQYF	.	.	TRBV5-1	TRBJ2-7
TGTGCCAGCAGCTTAGACAGGGGGACGGAGACCCAGTACTTC	CASSLDRGTETQYF	TRBD1	few	TRBV5-8	TRBJ2-5
TGCGCCAGCAGCTTGGCCCGCGGCAGGGAGGGGAAAGAGACCCAGTACTTC	CASSLARGREGKETQYF	TRBD2	few	TRBV5-1	TRBJ2-5
TGCAGCGTCACAACCGGGACAGGGGGCACAGATACGCAGTATTTT	CSVTTGTGGTDTQYF	TRBD1	few	TRBV29-1	TRBJ2-3
TGTACCAGCAGGGCTGGACGGAGTCTGGCAAACATTCAGTACTTC	CTSRAGRSLANIQYF	.	.	TRBV6-5	TRBJ2-4
TGTGCCAGCAGCTTAGTTGGTAGCGCGACCCAGTACTTC	CASSLVGSATQYF	.	few	TRBV7-2	TRBJ2-5
TGCGCCAGCAGTGCCGGGGGGACCGCAGGCACCGGGGAGCTGTTTTTT	CASSAGGTAGTGELFF	TRBD2	.	TRBV5-1	TRBJ2-2
TGTGCCAGCACCCCCGGGACAGGGTCCCCCGAGCAGTACTTC	CASTPGTGSPEQYF	TRBD1	few	TRBV6-8	TRBJ2-7
TGTGCCAGCAGCCATGGTGGGGGTGGCTACACCTTC	CASSHGGGGYTF	.	.	TRBV4-2	TRBJ1-2
TGTGCCAGCAGCTTAAACCCTGGAAACACCATATATTTT	CASSLNPGNTIYF	.	.	TRBV7-2	TRBJ1-3
TGCGCCAGCAGCTTGGGCCCGGGGGCAGGGAATGAGCAGTTCTTC	CASSLGPGAGNEQFF	.	.	TRBV5-1	TRBJ2-1
TGTGCCAGCAGCCAAGATCGACAGGGGCTACGGGGCTACACCTTC	CASSQDRQGLRGYTF	TRBD1	.	TRBV3-1	TRBJ1-2
TGCGCCAGCAGCTTGGGGGGGACAGGTGGGCAAGAGACCCAGTACTTC	CASSLGGTGGQETQYF	TRBD1	.	TRBV5-1	TRBJ2-5
TGCAGCCCCGGCGGAGAGCAGTACTTC	CSPGGEQYF	.	.	TRBV29-1	TRBJ2-7
TGTGCCAGCAGCTTAAGAGTTAGCGGGGGGAGCACAGATACGCAGTATTTT	CASSLRVSGGSTDTQYF	TRBD2	.	TRBV7-3	TRBJ2-3